This T cell receptor (beta chain) was recorded in a study of T cells in lung cancer brain metastases. For the study at large: Tobacco use history was present in about 85% of the roughly 20 patients, median around 42 pack-years.

Clones were read by immunoSEQ multiplex PCR, and TCRdb kept only the in-frame ones, dropping some. The table shows about 5,600 clones, with around four fifths occurring only once. This clone was detected once. Its matching antigen is unknown. The V end lost 2 bases, the J end lost 2 bases, and 4 bases lay between the germline ends. CDR1 GTSNPN and CDR2 SVGIG come from the germline V gene (reference sequence). The CDR3 loop spans 11 amino acids. Study-wide findings and caveats: Few clones were shared between paired lesions (mean Morisita roughly 0.23); most were lesion-specific. DNA fragmentation in FFPE samples may have prevented full retrieval of the infiltrating T cell repertoire. Compared with paired primaries, brain metastases showed fewer unique productive clones (around 1,500 versus 4,400).

V and J are TRBV30 and TRBJ2-7, with D hard to call. Material for sequencing was tumor tissue from a brain metastasis. This receptor was taken from a man aged 45-60 years with non-small cell lung cancer that had spread to the brain. The CDR3 DNA sequence: TGTGCCTGGAGTAGCGCCTACGAGCAGTACTTC. This encodes CAWSSAYEQYF.